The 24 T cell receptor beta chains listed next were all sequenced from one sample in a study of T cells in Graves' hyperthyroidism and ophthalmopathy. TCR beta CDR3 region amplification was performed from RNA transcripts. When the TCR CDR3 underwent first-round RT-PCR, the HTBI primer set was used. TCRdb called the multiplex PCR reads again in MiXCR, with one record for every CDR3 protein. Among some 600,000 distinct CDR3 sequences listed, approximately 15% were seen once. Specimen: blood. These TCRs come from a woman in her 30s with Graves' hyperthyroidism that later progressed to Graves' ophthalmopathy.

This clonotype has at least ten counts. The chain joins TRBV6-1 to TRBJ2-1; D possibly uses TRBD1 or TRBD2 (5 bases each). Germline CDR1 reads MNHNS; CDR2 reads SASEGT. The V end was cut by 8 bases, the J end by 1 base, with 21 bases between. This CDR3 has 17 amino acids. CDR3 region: CASRRGALLESYNEQFF. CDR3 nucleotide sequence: TGTGCCAGCCGGAGAGGGGCCCTATTGGAATCCTACAATGAGCAGTTCTTC.

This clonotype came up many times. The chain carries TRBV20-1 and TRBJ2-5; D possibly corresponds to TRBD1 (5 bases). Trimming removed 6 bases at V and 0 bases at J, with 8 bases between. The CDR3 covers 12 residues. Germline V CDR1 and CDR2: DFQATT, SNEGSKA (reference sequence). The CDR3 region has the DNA TGCAGTGCCGACAGCGACCAAGAGACCCAGTACTTC. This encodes CSADSDQETQYF.

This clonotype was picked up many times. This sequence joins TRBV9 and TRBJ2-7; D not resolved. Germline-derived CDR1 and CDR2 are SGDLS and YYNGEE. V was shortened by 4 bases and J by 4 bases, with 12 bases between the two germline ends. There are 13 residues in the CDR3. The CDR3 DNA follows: TGTGCCAGCAGCCCCTCCCCCCTATACGAGCAGTACTTC. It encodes CASSPSPLYEQYF. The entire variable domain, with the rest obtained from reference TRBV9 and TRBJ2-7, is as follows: DSGVTQTPKHLITATGQRVTLRCSPRSGDLSVYWYQQSLDQGLQFLIQYYNGEERAKGNILERFSAQQFPDLHSELNLSSLELGDSALYFCASSPSPLYEQYFGPGTRLTVT.

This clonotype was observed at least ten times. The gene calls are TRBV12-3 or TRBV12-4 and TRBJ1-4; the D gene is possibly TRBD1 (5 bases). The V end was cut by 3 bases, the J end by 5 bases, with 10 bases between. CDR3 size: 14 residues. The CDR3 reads CASSFRGKNEKLFF. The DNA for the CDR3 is TGTGCCAGCAGTTTTCGGGGGAAGAATGAAAAACTGTTTTTT.

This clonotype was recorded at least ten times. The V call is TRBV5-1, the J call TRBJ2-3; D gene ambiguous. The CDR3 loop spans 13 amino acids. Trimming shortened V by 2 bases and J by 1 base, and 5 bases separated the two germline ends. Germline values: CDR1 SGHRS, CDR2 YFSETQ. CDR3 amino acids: CASSFVGTDTQYF. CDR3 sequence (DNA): TGCGCCAGCAGCTTCGTGGGCACAGATACGCAGTATTTT.

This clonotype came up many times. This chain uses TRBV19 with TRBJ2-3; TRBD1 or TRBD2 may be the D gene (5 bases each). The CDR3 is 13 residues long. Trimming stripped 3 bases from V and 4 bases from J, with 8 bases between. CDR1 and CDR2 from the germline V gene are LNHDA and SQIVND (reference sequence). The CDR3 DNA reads TGTGCCAGTAGTATGCAGGGAGCAGATACGCAGTATTTT. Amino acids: CASSMQGADTQYF.

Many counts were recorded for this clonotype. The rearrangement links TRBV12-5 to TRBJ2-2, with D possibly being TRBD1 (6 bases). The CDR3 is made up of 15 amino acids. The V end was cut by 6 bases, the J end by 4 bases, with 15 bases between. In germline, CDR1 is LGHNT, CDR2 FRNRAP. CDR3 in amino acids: CASGLKDSTTGELFF. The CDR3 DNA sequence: TGTGCTAGTGGCCTAAAGGACAGTACCACCGGGGAGCTGTTTTTT.

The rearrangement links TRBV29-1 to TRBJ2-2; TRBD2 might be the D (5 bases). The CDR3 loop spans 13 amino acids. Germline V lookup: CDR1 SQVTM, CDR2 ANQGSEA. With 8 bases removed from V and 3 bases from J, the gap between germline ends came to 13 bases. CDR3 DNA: TGCAGCACCAGCGGTTCTCACACCGGGGAGCTGTTTTTT. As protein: CSTSGSHTGELFF.

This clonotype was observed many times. This chain's CDR3 is CSARIAGSTDTQYF. The CDR3 DNA reads TGCAGTGCTAGGATAGCGGGGAGCACAGATACGCAGTATTTT. The chain employs TRBV20-1 and TRBJ2-3; 8 bases fit TRBD2. Trimming removed 3 bases from V and 0 bases from J; junction bases left unmatched: 2. CDR3 length: 14 amino acids. Per the germline V gene, CDR1 is DFQATT and CDR2 is SNEGSKA (reference sequence).

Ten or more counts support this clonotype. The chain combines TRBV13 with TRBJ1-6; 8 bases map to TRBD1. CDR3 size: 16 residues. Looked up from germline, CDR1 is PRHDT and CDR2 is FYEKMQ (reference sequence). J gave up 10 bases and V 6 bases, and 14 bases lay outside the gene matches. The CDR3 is CASSPSLDRGGSPLHF. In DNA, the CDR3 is TGTGCCAGCAGTCCGTCTCTCGACAGGGGTGGATCACCCCTCCACTTT.

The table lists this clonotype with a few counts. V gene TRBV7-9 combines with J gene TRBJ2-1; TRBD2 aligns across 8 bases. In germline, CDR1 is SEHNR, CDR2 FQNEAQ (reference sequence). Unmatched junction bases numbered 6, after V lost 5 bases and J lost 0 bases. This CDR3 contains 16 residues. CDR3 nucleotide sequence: TGTGCCAGCAGCACCGCGGGGGGCAGCTCCTACAATGAGCAGTTCTTC. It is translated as CASSTAGGSSYNEQFF.

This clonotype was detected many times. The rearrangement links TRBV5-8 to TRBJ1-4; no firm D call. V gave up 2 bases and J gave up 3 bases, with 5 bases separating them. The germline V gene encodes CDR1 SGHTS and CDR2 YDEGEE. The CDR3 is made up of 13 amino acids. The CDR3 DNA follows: TGTGCCAGCAGCTTACTCCCTAATGAAAAACTGTTTTTT. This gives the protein CASSLLPNEKLFF.

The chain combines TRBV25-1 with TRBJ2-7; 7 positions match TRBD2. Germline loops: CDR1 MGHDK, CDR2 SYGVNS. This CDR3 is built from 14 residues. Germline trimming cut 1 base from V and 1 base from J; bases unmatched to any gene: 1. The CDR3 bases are TGTGCCAGCAGTGAATTGGGGGGGTCCTACGAGCAGTACTTC. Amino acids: CASSELGGSYEQYF.

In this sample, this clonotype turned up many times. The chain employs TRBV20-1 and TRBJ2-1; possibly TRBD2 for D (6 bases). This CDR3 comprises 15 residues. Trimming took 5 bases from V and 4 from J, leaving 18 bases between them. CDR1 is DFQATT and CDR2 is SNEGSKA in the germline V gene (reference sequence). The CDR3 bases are TGCAGTGCTCCCGGGACGGGAGTCGGTTACAATGAGCAGTTCTTC. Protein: CSAPGTGVGYNEQFF.

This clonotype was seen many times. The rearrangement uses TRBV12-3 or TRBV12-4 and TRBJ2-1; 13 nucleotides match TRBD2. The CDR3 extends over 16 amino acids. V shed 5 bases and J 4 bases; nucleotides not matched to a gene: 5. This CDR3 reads CASSPSLAGGYNEQFF. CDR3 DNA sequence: TGTGCCAGCAGTCCCTCACTAGCGGGAGGGTACAATGAGCAGTTCTTC.

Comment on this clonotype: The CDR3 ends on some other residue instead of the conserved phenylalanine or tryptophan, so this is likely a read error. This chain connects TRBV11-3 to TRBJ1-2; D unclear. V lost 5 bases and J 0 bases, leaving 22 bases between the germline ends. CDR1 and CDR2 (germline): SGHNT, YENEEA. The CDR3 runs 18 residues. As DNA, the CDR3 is TGTGCCAGCAGCCTAACCCTTATTTCCCAGGCGACTAACTATGGCTACACCCTC. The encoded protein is CASSLTLISQATNYGYTL.

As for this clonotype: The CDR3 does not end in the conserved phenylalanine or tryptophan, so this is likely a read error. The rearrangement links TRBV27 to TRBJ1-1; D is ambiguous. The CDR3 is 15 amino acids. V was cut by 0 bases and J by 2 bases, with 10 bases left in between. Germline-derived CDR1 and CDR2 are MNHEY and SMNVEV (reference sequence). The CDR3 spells CASSLSTTVNTEAFL. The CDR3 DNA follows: TGTGCCAGCAGTTTATCTACTACAGTAAACACTGAAGCTTTCCTT.

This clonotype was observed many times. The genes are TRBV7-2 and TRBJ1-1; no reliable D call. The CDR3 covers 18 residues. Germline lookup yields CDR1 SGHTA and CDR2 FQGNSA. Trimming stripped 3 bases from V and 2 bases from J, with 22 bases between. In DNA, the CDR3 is TGTGCCAGCAGCTTCCCGAGTCTCTCTACGGCCCTTAACACTGAAGCTTTCTTT. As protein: CASSFPSLSTALNTEAFF. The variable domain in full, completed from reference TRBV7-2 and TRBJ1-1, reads GAGVSQSPSNKVTEKGKDVELRCDPISGHTALYWYRQSLGQGLEFLIYFQGNSAPDKSGLPSDRFSAERTGGSVSTLTIQRTQQEDSAVYLCASSFPSLSTALNTEAFFGQGTRLTVV.

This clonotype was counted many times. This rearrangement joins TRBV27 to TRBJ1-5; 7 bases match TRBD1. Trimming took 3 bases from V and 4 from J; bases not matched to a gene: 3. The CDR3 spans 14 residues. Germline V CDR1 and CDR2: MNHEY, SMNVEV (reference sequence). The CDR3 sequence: CASSFGTDNQPQHF. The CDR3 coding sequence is TGTGCCAGCAGTTTCGGGACAGATAATCAGCCCCAGCATTTT.

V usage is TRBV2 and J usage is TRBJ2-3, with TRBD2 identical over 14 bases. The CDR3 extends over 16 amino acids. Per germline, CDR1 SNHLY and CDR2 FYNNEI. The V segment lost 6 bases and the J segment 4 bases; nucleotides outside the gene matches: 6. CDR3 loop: CASRRLAGGPPDTQYF. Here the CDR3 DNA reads TGTGCCAGCAGGAGACTAGCGGGAGGGCCGCCAGATACGCAGTATTTT.

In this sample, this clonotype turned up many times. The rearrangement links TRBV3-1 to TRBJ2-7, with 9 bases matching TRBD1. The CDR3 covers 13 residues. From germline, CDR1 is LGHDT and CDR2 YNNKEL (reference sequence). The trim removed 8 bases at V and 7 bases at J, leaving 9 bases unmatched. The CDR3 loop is CASGRTGAMEQYF. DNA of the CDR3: TGTGCCAGCGGAAGGACAGGGGCGATGGAGCAGTACTTC.

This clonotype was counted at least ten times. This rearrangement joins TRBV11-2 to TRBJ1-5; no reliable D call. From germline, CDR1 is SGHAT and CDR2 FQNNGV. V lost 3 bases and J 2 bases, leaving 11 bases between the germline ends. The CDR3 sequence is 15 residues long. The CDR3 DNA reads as TGTGCCAGCAGCTTGGGTTGGTTGGGCAATCAGCCCCAGCATTTT. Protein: CASSLGWLGNQPQHF.

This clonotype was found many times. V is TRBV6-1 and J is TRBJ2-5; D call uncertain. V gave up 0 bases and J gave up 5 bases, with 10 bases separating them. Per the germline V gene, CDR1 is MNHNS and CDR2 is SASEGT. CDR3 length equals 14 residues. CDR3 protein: CASSEAGYLETQYF. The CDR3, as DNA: TGTGCCAGCAGTGAAGCGGGATACCTGGAGACCCAGTACTTC.

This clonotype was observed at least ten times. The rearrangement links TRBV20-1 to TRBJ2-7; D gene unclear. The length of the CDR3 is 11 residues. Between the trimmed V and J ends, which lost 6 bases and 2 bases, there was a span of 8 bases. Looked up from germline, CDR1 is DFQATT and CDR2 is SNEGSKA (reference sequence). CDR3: CSASETYEQYF. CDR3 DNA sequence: TGCAGTGCCTCCGAGACCTACGAGCAGTACTTC.